The rows below give T cell receptor beta chains drawn from one sample of a study of blood T cells in healthy people across ages. TCRdb redid the calling of the 5' RACE reads with MiXCR, one entry per CDR3 protein. The data hold 730,000 or so distinct CDR3 sequences, with 40% to 45% observed a single time. Sequencing input: blood. Every receptor here comes from an elderly man in good health. Both conserved end residues are trimmed from each CDR3. Each record gives: CDR3 length, J gene, clone size, V gene, CDR3 protein. The listing skips clone size in some rows; elsewhere it reads once, few, many or a size class.

>17|TRBJ2-4|few|TRBV12-3/TRBV12-4
ASSPPGHQKIVAKNIQY
>11|TRBJ1-1|NA|TRBV7-9
ASSLLGGLEAF
>15|TRBJ2-7|few|TRBV14
ASSQEFGRASSYEQY
>12|TRBJ1-2|once|TRBV20-1
SARGTGRNYGYT
>11|TRBJ1-6|once|TRBV7-2
ASSLAGMAPLH
>12|TRBJ2-7|NA|TRBV5-1
ASSLEGALGVQY
>9|TRBJ1-4|NA|TRBV20-1
SASHGEKLF
>10|TRBJ1-5|NA|TRBV6-1
ASHYSNQPQH
>14|TRBJ1-1|NA|TRBV5-6
ASSFAGFKLNTEAF
>11|TRBJ2-5|NA|TRBV6-6
ASSSQGRATQY
>12|TRBJ2-1|few|TRBV6-5
ASRRDGAYNEQF
>12|TRBJ2-1|many|TRBV29-1
SVVTGGSYNEQF
>12|TRBJ2-7|NA|TRBV12-3/TRBV12-4
ASGISGRAGEQY
>12|NA|NA|TRBV7-2
ASSQDSSPNEQY
>11|TRBJ2-1|NA|TRBV3-1
ASSHRDLDEQF
>14|NA|NA|TRBV7-2
ASSLELAGTSCEQY
>14|TRBJ2-5|NA|TRBV20-1
SARDPTGLGWETRY
>12|TRBJ2-1|NA|TRBV20-1
SAPDTSGGNQQF
>12|TRBJ1-2|few|TRBV12-3/TRBV12-4
ASSFTGGNYGYT
>11|TRBJ2-2|NA|TRBV5-5
ASSLEADGELF
>12|TRBJ1-2|NA|TRBV5-1
ASSPQGSKGGYT
>12|TRBJ2-5|NA|TRBV6-6
ASSKAGEQETQY
>13|TRBJ2-2|NA|TRBV12-3/TRBV12-4
ASSANHRAPGELF